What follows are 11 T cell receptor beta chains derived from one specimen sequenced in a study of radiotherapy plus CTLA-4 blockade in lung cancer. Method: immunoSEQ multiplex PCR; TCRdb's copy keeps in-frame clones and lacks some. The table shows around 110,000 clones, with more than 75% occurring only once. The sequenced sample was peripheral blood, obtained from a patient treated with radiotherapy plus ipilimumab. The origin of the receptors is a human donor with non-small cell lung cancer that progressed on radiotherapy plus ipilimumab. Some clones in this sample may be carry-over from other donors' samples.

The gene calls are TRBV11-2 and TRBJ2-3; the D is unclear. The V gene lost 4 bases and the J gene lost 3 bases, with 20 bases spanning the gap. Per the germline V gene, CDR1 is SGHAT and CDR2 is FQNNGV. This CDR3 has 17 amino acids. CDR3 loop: CASSSPGYSWATDTQYF. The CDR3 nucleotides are TGTGCCAGCAGCTCCCCAGGCTACAGTTGGGCTACAGATACGCAGTATTTT.

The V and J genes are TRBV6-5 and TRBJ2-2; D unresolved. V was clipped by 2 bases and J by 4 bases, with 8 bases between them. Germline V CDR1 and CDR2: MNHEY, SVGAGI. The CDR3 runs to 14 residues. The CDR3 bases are TGTGCCAGCAGTTACGGCTTATTCACCGGGGAGCTGTTTTTT. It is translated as CASSYGLFTGELFF.

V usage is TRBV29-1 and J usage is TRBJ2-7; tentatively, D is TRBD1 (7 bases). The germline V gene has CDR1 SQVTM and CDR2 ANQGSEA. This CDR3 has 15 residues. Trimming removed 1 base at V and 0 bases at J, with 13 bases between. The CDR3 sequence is CSVEAPRGVSYEQYF. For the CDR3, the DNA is TGCAGCGTTGAAGCCCCCAGGGGGGTCTCCTACGAGCAGTACTTC.

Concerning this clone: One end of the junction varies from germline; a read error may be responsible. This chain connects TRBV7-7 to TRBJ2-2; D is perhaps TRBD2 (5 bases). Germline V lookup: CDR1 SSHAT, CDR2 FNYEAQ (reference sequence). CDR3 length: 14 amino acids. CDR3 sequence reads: CASSTVRATGELFF. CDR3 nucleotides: TGTGCTAGCAGTACGGTGAGGGCCACCGGGGAGCTGTTTTTT.

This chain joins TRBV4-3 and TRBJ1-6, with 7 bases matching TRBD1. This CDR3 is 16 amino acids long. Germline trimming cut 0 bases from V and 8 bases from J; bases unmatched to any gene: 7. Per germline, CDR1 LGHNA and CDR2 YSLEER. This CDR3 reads CASSQEQGGLDSPLHF. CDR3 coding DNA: TGCGCCAGCAGCCAAGAGCAGGGGGGGCTGGATTCACCCCTCCACTTT.

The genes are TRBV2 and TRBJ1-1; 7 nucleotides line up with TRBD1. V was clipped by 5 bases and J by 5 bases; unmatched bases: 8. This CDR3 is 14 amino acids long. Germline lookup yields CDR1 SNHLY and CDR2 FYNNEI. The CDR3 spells CASSQDRERTEAFF. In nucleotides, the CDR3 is TGTGCCAGCAGTCAAGACAGGGAGAGGACTGAAGCTTTCTTT.

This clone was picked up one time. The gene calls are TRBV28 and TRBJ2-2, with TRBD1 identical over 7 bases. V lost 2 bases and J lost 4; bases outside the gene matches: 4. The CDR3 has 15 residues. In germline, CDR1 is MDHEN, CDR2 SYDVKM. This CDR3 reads CASSLIAGGTGELFF. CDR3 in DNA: TGTGCCAGCAGTTTAATCGCAGGGGGCACCGGGGAGCTGTTTTTT.

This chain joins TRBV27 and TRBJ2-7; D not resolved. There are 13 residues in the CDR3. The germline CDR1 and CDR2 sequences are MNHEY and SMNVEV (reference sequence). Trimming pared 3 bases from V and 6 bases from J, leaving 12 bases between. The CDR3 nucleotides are TGTGCCAGCAGTTTTGGACGCCTGGGCGAGCAGTACTTC. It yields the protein CASSFGRLGEQYF.

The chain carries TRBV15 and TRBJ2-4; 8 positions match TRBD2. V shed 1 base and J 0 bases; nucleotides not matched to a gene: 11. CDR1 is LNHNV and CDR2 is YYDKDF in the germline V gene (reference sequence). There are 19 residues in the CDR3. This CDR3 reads CATSRGPLRLASAKNIQYF. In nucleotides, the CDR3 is TGTGCCACCAGCAGAGGTCCCCTAAGACTAGCGTCAGCCAAAAACATTCAGTACTTC.

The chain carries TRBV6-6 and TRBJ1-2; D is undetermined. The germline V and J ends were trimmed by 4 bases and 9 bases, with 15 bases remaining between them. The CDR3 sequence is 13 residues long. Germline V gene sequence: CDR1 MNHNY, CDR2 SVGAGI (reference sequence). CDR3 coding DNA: TGTGCCAGCAGTTTCGGTCGGCAGTACAGCTACACCTTC. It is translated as CASSFGRQYSYTF.

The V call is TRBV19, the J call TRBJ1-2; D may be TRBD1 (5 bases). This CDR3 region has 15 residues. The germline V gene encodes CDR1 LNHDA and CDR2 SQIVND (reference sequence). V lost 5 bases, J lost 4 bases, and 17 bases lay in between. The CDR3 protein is CASSSMAGVGYGYTF. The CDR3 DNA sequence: TGTGCCAGTAGTTCCATGGCGGGGGTGGGCTATGGCTACACCTTC.